This record looks at one T cell receptor beta chain sequence and its context. The sample comes from a study of blood T cell repertoires in COVID-19. Some clones are missing from TCRdb's copy, which holds only in-frame ones; the method was immunoSEQ multiplex PCR. The sample gives roughly 45,000 clones, 75% to 90% of which show up once; roughly an eighth is in the top ten. In germline, CDR1 is MNHEY, CDR2 SVGAGI. V lost 5 bases and J lost 3; bases outside the gene matches: 9. The CDR3 is made up of 15 amino acids. The chain has TRBV6-5 and TRBJ1-2, with 7 bases identical to TRBD1. The source is a human donor in a cohort sampled during active COVID-19. Sequences were obtained from peripheral blood. For the CDR3, the DNA is TGTGCCAGCAGTCAGATCGGACAGGTGGACTATGGCTACACCTTC. Translated, it gives CASSQIGQVDYGYTF.